A single sample is the source of the 8 T cell receptor beta chains below, sequenced in a study of metastatic and nonmetastatic thyroid tumors. TCRdb used MiXCR to call clones anew from the PCR reads. This repertoire shows 21,000 or so clones, approximately 19% found once; its top ten account for 25% to 30%. Not a single patient had been given any form of treatment at any point before undergoing thyroid surgery. The specimen was blood. The receptors come from a female donor with papillary thyroid cancer or a benign thyroid nodule (not recorded which). Some clones in this sample may be carry-over from other donors' samples.

The table lists this clone with many counts. The chain uses TRBV9 and TRBJ1-1; the D gene is possibly TRBD1 (6 bases). Per the germline V gene, CDR1 is SGDLS and CDR2 is YYNGEE. Trimming took off 7 bases at V and 3 bases at J, with 25 bases between the two ends. This CDR3 has 17 residues. The CDR3 bases are TGTGCCAGCGGCCCCGCCGGGGGGGGACATTCCTACACTGAAGCTTTCTTT. Amino acids: CASGPAGGGHSYTEAFF.

This clone was picked up many times. The DNA for the CDR3 is TGTGCCAGCAGTCCAGGTGGGGGCACAGATACGCAGTATTTT. Amino acids: CASSPGGGTDTQYF. The chain couples TRBV6-1 to TRBJ2-3; D is uncertain. Per germline, CDR1 MNHNS and CDR2 SASEGT. The length of the CDR3 is 14 residues. Trimming took off 5 bases at V and 1 base at J, with 10 bases between the two ends.

This clone has only one observation. V usage is TRBV20-1 and J usage is TRBJ2-7; 10 bases align to TRBD2. Trimming took 1 base from V and 7 from J; bases not matched to a gene: 7. Per the germline V gene, CDR1 is DFQATT and CDR2 is SNEGSKA (reference sequence). CDR3 length: 14 residues. The CDR3 nucleotides read TGCAGTGCTAGAGTAGCGGGAGGAATGGGGGAGCAGTACTTC. Its translation: CSARVAGGMGEQYF.

This CDR3 is CATRLGPIGYGYTF. The CDR3 coding sequence is TGTGCCACCAGATTAGGACCGATAGGTTATGGCTACACCTTC. The chain carries TRBV11-2 and TRBJ1-2; D not resolved. The CDR3 extends over 14 amino acids. The germline V and J ends were trimmed by 10 bases and 5 bases, with 20 bases remaining between them. Looked up from germline, CDR1 is SGHAT and CDR2 is FQNNGV.

In its sample, this clone was seen many times. The V gene is TRBV29-1, the J gene TRBJ2-7, with D tentatively TRBD1 (6 bases). This CDR3 spans 12 amino acids. Looked up from germline, CDR1 is SQVTM and CDR2 is ANQGSEA. V lost 5 bases and J 3 bases, leaving 11 bases between the germline ends. As DNA, the CDR3 is TGCAGCGTTACGGACAGAGTCTACGAGCAGTACTTC. This encodes CSVTDRVYEQYF.

This clone was seen ten or more times. CDR3 sequence: CASSSGQAFEAFF. The CDR3 DNA reads TGTGCCAGCAGCTCAGGACAGGCGTTTGAAGCTTTCTTT. This sequence joins TRBV7-9 and TRBJ1-1; 7 nucleotides agree with TRBD1. The CDR3 spans 13 residues. The V gene end was trimmed by 4 bases and the J gene end by 7 bases; junction bases not matched to a gene: 6. CDR1 and CDR2 from the germline V gene are SEHNR and FQNEAQ (reference sequence).

The chain uses TRBV5-1 and TRBJ2-7; no clear D. Per the germline V gene, CDR1 is SGHRS and CDR2 is YFSETQ. The CDR3 extends over 13 amino acids. V was cut by 7 bases and J by 2 bases, with 13 bases left in between. The CDR3 loop is CASSLTRTYEQYF. In DNA form, the CDR3 reads TGCGCCAGCTCCTTGACGAGAACCTACGAGCAGTACTTC.

This clone has more than one count but fewer than ten. The chain employs TRBV6-1 and TRBJ1-4; D is perhaps TRBD1 (6 bases). Trimming took 6 bases from V and 5 from J, leaving 16 bases between them. CDR1 and CDR2 from the germline V gene are MNHNS and SASEGT. This CDR3 comprises 15 residues. The CDR3 here is CASSAEGRGNEKLFF. The CDR3 DNA follows: TGTGCCAGCAGCGCTGAGGGGAGGGGGAATGAAAAACTGTTTTTT.